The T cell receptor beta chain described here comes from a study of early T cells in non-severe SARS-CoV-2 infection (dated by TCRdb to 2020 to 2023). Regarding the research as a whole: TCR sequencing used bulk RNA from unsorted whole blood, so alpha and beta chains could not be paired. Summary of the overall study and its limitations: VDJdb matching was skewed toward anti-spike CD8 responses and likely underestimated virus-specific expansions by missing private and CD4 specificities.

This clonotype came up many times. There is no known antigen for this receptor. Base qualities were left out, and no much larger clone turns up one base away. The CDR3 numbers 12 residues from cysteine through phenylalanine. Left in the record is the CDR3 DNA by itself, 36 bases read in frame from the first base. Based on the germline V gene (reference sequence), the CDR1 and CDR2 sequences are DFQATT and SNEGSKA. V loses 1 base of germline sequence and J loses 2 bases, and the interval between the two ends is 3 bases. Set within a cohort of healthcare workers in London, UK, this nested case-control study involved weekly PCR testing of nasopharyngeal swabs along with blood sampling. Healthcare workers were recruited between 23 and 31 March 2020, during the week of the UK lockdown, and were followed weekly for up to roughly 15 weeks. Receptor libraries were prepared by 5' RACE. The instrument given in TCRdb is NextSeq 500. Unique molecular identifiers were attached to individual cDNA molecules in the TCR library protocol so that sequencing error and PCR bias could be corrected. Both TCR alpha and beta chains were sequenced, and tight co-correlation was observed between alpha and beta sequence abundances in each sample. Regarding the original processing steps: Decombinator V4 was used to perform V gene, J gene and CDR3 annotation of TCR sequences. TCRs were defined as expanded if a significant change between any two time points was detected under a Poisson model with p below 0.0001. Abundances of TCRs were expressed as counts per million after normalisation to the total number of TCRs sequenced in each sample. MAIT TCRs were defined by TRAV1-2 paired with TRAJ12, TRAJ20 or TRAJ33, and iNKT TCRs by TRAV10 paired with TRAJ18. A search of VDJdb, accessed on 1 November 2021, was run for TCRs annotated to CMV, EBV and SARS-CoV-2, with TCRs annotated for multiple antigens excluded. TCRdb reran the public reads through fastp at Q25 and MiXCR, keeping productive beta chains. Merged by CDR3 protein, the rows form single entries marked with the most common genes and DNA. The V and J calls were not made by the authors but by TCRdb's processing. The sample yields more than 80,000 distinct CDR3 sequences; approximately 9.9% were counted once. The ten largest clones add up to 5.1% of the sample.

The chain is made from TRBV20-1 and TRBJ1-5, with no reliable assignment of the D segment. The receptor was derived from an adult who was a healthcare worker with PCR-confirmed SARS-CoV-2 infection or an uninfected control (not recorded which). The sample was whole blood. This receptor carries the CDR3 CSARGGNQPQHF. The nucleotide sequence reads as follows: TGCAGTGCTAGAGGGGGCAATCAGCCCCAGCATTTT.